The 23 T cell receptor beta chains below come from one sample, sequenced in a study of blood T cells in healthy people across ages. With a J-beta primer mix and a sample-barcoded 5' primer, a second PCR ran about 6 to 11 cycles. TCRdb ran MiXCR on the 5' RACE reads and lists one entry per CDR3 protein. Seen here are hundreds of thousands of distinct CDR3 sequences, roughly 53% observed once, and the top ten hold 30% to 40%. Sequencing was done on a sample of blood. These receptors originate from a man aged 55 to 69 in good health.

Remarks on this clonotype: This may stem from a read error, because a much larger clone lies one nucleotide away. The J gene is TRBJ2-1, the V gene TRBV5-1; 10 positions match TRBD2. The J call may be faulty, since TRBJ2-7 better matches the DNA end. CDR3 length: 15 amino acids. Germline assignment: CDR1 SGHRS and CDR2 YFSETQ. The CDR3 DNA reads as TGCGCCAGCAGCCCTCTAGCGGGGGCCTACAATGAGCAGTACTTC. It codes for CASSPLAGAYNEQYF.

This sequence joins TRBV12-3 or TRBV12-4 and TRBJ2-2, with 7 positions matching TRBD2. J was trimmed by 4 bases and V by 8 bases; bases with no gene match: 4. The CDR3 extends over 13 amino acids. The CDR3 DNA reads TGTGCCAGCGGGGAGGGTTTCACCGGGGAGCTGTTTTTT. This sequence encodes CASGEGFTGELFF.

This clonotype turned up a few times. The chain uses TRBV12-3 or TRBV12-4 and TRBJ1-5; 7 positions match TRBD1. The CDR3 length is 15 residues. After removal of 1 base from V and 1 base from J, the junction contained 1 base not matched to a gene. The DNA of the CDR3 is TGTGCCAGCAGTTTAGAGGGACAGAGCAATCAGCCCCAGCATTTT. Its protein product is CASSLEGQSNQPQHF.

The table lists this clonotype with a few counts. The rearrangement uses TRBV10-3 and TRBJ1-5; D is uncertain. This CDR3 is 13 amino acids long. Germline V gene data show CDR1 as ENHRY and CDR2 as SYGVKD. V lost 2 bases, J lost 5 bases, and 7 bases lay in between. CDR3 nucleotides: TGTGCCATCAGTGAGGGAGGGCATCAGCCCCAGCATTTT. It specifies CAISEGGHQPQHF.

J is TRBJ2-1 and V is TRBV6-1, with TRBD2 identical over 11 bases. Germline CDR1 and CDR2: MNHNS and SASEGT. This CDR3 is built from 15 residues. Trimming cost V 7 bases and J 5 bases; bases outside gene matches: 7. The CDR3 DNA sequence: TGTGCCAGCACCTCGGGACTAGCGGTTAACAATGAGCAGTTCTTC. Protein sequence: CASTSGLAVNNEQFF.

The rearrangement links TRBV7-2 to TRBJ1-1, with D unresolved. Germline loops: CDR1 SGHTA, CDR2 FQGNSA. V was trimmed by 1 base and J by 5 bases, leaving 11 bases between them. The CDR3 runs 14 residues. This CDR3 is CASSLGSLGTEAFF. CDR3 sequence (DNA): TGTGCCAGCAGCTTAGGGTCGTTAGGGACTGAAGCTTTCTTT.

This chain links TRBV11-2 with TRBJ2-1; the D gene is possibly TRBD1 (6 bases). Between the trimmed V and J ends, which lost 9 bases and 6 bases, there was a span of 21 bases. Per the germline V gene, CDR1 is SGHAT and CDR2 is FQNNGV. The CDR3 has 15 amino acids. CDR3 protein: CASEAGDRILNEQFF. The CDR3 DNA sequence: TGTGCCAGTGAGGCTGGAGACAGGATTCTCAATGAGCAGTTCTTC.

This clonotype was seen a single time. The chain carries TRBV18 and TRBJ2-5; maybe TRBD1 (5 bases). The CDR3 has 15 amino acids. Looked up from germline, CDR1 is KGHSH and CDR2 is LQKENI. The V and J ends lost 3 bases and 1 base respectively, with 12 bases between them. CDR3 loop: CASSPFSDSQETQYF. In DNA, the CDR3 is TGTGCCAGCTCACCCTTCTCCGACAGCCAAGAGACCCAGTACTTC.

The chain links TRBV2 to TRBJ2-5; 10 nucleotides line up with TRBD1. Germline CDR1 and CDR2: SNHLY and FYNNEI. The CDR3 covers 14 residues. The trim removed 8 bases at V and 2 bases at J, leaving 5 bases unmatched. CDR3 DNA sequence: TGTGCCAGCGGGAGGACAGGGGGACAAGAGACCCAGTACTTC. Its protein product is CASGRTGGQETQYF. The variable domain in full, completed from reference TRBV2 and TRBJ2-5, reads EPEVTQTPSHQVTQMGQEVILRCVPISNHLYFYWYRQILGQKVEFLVSFYNNEISEKSEIFDDQFSVERPDGSNFTLKIRSTKLEDSAMYFCASGRTGGQETQYFGPGTRLLVL.

This clonotype was counted only a few times. The DNA for the CDR3 is TGTGCCAGCAGTTACCCCGGACTGCCCCAAGAGACCCAGTACTTC. Protein: CASSYPGLPQETQYF. The chain carries TRBV6-5 and TRBJ2-5, with D maybe TRBD2 (5 bases). Germline lookup yields CDR1 MNHEY and CDR2 SVGAGI. The CDR3 spans 15 residues. The V end lost 2 bases, the J end lost 1 base, and 11 bases lay between the germline ends.

This clonotype has only a few counts. The chain combines TRBV11-2 with TRBJ2-1; D is unclear. The CDR3 contains 12 residues. Germline CDR1 SGHAT, CDR2 FQNNGV. V lost 1 base and J 5 bases, leaving 3 bases between the germline ends. CDR3 region: CASSLGDNEQFF. For the CDR3, the DNA is TGTGCCAGCAGCTTAGGCGACAATGAGCAGTTCTTC.

This chain joins TRBV20-1 and TRBJ2-4; D might be TRBD1 (7 bases). The CDR3 consists of 11 residues. The V end lost 5 bases, the J end lost 12 bases, and 14 bases lay between the germline ends. Germline CDR1 DFQATT, CDR2 SNEGSKA (reference sequence). The CDR3, as DNA: TGCAGTGCTGGGGGGCAGGGGGGTCAGTACTTC. Its protein product is CSAGGQGGQYF.

J is TRBJ2-7 and V is TRBV12-3 or TRBV12-4; 7 bases align to TRBD1. The CDR3 totals 15 residues. Unmatched junction bases numbered 8, after V lost 5 bases and J lost 1 base. CDR3 in amino acids: CASSVDRDRSYEQYF. The CDR3, as DNA: TGTGCCAGCAGTGTAGACCGGGACAGATCCTACGAGCAGTACTTC.

This chain uses TRBV28 with TRBJ1-5; maybe TRBD1 (5 bases). The germline V gene has CDR1 MDHEN and CDR2 SYDVKM. Trimming removed 11 bases at V and 3 bases at J, with 11 bases between. CDR3 length: 12 residues. The CDR3 region has the DNA TGTGCCTGTGGGGACTACAATCAGCCCCAGCATTTT. Encoded protein: CACGDYNQPQHF.

The chain combines TRBV10-3 with TRBJ1-6; 8 bases are a match to TRBD1. The CDR3 length is 17 residues. V trimming: 5 bases; J trimming: 5 bases; junction bases outside the gene matches: 11. Germline CDR1 and CDR2: ENHRY and SYGVKD. The CDR3 sequence is CAISTAPRQGHNSPLHF. The CDR3 DNA reads as TGTGCCATCAGTACAGCCCCGAGACAGGGGCATAATTCACCCCTCCACTTT.

V is TRBV27 and J is TRBJ1-5; 7 nucleotides match TRBD1. This CDR3 is built from 15 residues. The germline V gene has CDR1 MNHEY and CDR2 SMNVEV (reference sequence). J was trimmed by 5 bases and V by 5 bases; bases with no gene match: 9. The CDR3 here is CASSPLTGWDQPQHF. The CDR3 DNA reads TGTGCCAGCAGTCCGCTGACAGGGTGGGATCAGCCCCAGCATTTT.

This chain links TRBV20-1 with TRBJ2-1; 10 bases are a match to TRBD2. V lost 2 bases, J lost 5 bases, and 21 bases stayed unmatched. The CDR3 is 20 residues long. Looked up from germline, CDR1 is DFQATT and CDR2 is SNEGSKA (reference sequence). CDR3 protein: CSARPTSGSPLPDANNEQFF. CDR3 nucleotides: TGCAGTGCTAGACCGACTAGCGGGTCGCCCCTCCCCGACGCGAACAATGAGCAGTTCTTC.

The chain recombines TRBV4-1 with TRBJ2-5; 12 bases map to TRBD2. From germline, CDR1 is MGHRA and CDR2 YSYEKL. There are 14 residues in the CDR3. The V and J ends lost 0 bases and 12 bases, in that order; junction bases with no gene match: 5. The CDR3 region has the DNA TGCGCCAGCAGCCAAGACCTGGGACTAGCGGGTGAGTACTTC. This gives the protein CASSQDLGLAGEYF.

This clonotype was counted only a few times. This chain links TRBV5-1 with TRBJ2-7; 11 positions agree with TRBD2. The J call may be in error: the DNA end matches TRBJ2-1 better. The CDR3 extends over 16 amino acids. Germline CDR1 and CDR2: SGHRS and YFSETQ. The CDR3 DNA is TGCGCCAGCAGCTTGGCCGGGACTAGCGGACAAAATGAGCAGTTCTTC. Its protein is CASSLAGTSGQNEQFF.

Only a few counts were recorded for this clonotype. V usage is TRBV18 and J usage is TRBJ2-1; no clear D gene. The J call is in doubt because the DNA end fits TRBJ2-7 better. The CDR3 covers 11 residues. CDR1 is KGHSH, CDR2 LQKENI, per germline. In DNA, the CDR3 is TGTGCCAGCTCAACAAACAATGAGCAGTACTTC. Translation gives CASSTNNEQYF.

J is TRBJ2-4 and V is TRBV28; D not certain. This CDR3 comprises 13 residues. The V gene lost 8 bases and the J gene lost 1 base, with 9 bases spanning the gap. Looked up from germline, CDR1 is MDHEN and CDR2 is SYDVKM. CDR3 nucleotide sequence: TGTGCCAGCCGAGAGGAGGCCAAAAACATTCAGTACTTC. Residues: CASREEAKNIQYF.

Comments on this clonotype: At one end, the junction sequence differs from germline, possibly due to a read error. The gene calls are TRBV11-2 and TRBJ2-2; D is perhaps TRBD2 (6 bases). CDR1 SGHAT and CDR2 FQNNGV come from the germline V gene. The CDR3 is made up of 21 amino acids. The CDR3 coding sequence is TGTGCCAGCAGACCGACCCCCGGGGACCTGGGAGGTCTTCGGAACACCCGGGAGCTGTTTTTT. This sequence encodes CASRPTPGDLGGLRNTRELFF. Looking up the rest from reference TRBV11-2 and TRBJ2-2 gives the full variable domain: EAGVAQSPRYKIIEKRQSVAFWCNPISGHATLYWYQQILGQGPKLLIQFQNNGVVDDSQLPKDRFSAERLKGVDSTLKIQPAKLEDSAVYLCASRPTPGDLGGLRNTRELFFGEGSRLTVL.

This clonotype showed up many times. This sequence joins TRBV2 and TRBJ2-7; D uncertain. Deletions cut 4 bases from V and 4 bases from J, with 8 bases between. The V gene's germline CDR1 is SNHLY and CDR2 FYNNEI. The CDR3 sequence is 12 residues long. The CDR3: CASSATPYEQYF. DNA of the CDR3: TGTGCCAGCAGTGCGACACCATACGAGCAGTACTTC.